The entry below describes one TCR beta chain. The antigen is unknown. This record belongs to a study of T cell responses to AZD1222 COVID-19 vaccine. The CDR3 covers 15 residues. V shed 4 bases and J shed 0 bases, with 11 bases lying between them. Germline lookup yields CDR1 SGHRS and CDR2 YFSETQ. The study's findings and limits: Most donors were white British, females outnumbered males, and clonal diversity was possibly underestimated. Only after the peak T cell response were repertoires sampled.

TCRdb's table, derived via immunoSEQ multiplex PCR, lists solely in-frame clones and lacks some. The repertoire has more than 140,000 clones, about 87% of them found once; the top ten carry under 3.5%. The TCR was taken from an adult in good health. Sequenced material: peripheral blood, taken on day 0 of MenACWY control vaccination. The V call is TRBV5-1, the J call TRBJ2-1; perhaps TRBD1 as D (6 bases). The CDR3 spells CASSLEGDSYNEQFF. The DNA of the CDR3 is TGCGCCAGCAGCCTCGAGGGGGACTCCTACAATGAGCAGTTCTTC. The whole variable domain, filled in from reference TRBV5-1 and TRBJ2-1, reads KAGVTQTPRYLIKTRGQQVTLSCSPISGHRSVSWYQQTPGQGLQFLFEYFSETQRNKGNFPGRFSGRQFSNSRSEMNVSTLELGDSALYLCASSLEGDSYNEQFFGPGTRLTVL.